This T cell receptor beta chain is drawn from a study of T cells after yellow fever vaccination. Study as a whole: Those fractions that held only low numbers of cells were prepared using the SMART-Seq v4 Ultra Low Input RNA kit. General observations from the study: The CD4 compartment and the CD8 compartment contained a small share of clonotypes in common. Though weaker, the secondary response peaked faster, on day 5 versus 15.

Germline V gene sequence: CDR1 SNHLY, CDR2 FYNNEI. The V end was cut by 7 bases, the J end by 4 bases, with 13 bases between. This CDR3 comprises 14 residues. Synthesis of TCR cDNA relied on 5'RACE template switching, which attached a universal primer site and UMIs. Using its own MiXCR run on the 5' RACE reads, TCRdb lists one record per CDR3 protein. The sample includes a few hundred thousand distinct CDR3 sequences, more than 8.5% of them seen just once. This clonotype has more than one count but fewer than ten. Its antigen is not known. The chain carries TRBV2 and TRBJ2-2, with D maybe TRBD1 (6 bases). The material was PBMCs, obtained on the day of the first yellow fever vaccination. The receptor was derived from a man aged 18 to 29 who received the YFV17D yellow fever vaccine. CDR3 sequence reads: CASIRQARTGELFF. CDR3 DNA: TGTGCCAGCATAAGACAGGCCCGCACCGGGGAGCTGTTTTTT.